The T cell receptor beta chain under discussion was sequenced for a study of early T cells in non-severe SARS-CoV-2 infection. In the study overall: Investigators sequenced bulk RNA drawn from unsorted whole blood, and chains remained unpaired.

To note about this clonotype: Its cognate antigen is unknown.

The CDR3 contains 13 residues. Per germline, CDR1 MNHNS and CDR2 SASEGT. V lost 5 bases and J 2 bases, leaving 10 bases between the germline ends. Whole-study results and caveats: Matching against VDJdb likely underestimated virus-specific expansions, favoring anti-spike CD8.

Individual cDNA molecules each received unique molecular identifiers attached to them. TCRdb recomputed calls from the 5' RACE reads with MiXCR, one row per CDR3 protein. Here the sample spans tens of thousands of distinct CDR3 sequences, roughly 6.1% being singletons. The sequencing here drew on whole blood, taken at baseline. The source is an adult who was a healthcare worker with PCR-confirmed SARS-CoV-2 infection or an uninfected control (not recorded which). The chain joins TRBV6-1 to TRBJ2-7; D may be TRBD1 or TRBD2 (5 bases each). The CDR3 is CASSLGRTYEQYF. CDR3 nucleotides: TGTGCCAGCAGTTTGGGACGGACCTACGAGCAGTACTTC.